The T cell receptor (beta chain) described here comes from a study of T cells in Graves' hyperthyroidism and ophthalmopathy. Amplification of TCR beta CDR3 regions was performed using RNA transcripts as template. A set of HTBI primers served as the primers for a first-round RT-PCR of the TCR CDR3. One entry per CDR3 protein results from TCRdb running MiXCR on the multiplex PCR reads. Seen here are about 500,000 distinct CDR3 sequences, 40% to 50% observed once, and the top ten hold 35% to 50%. Many counts were recorded for this clonotype. CDR3 length equals 13 residues. The germline CDR1 and CDR2 sequences are MNHEY and SMNVEV (reference sequence). Trimming removed 8 bases at V and 1 base at J, with 11 bases between.

This chain connects TRBV27 to TRBJ2-5; D is perhaps TRBD1 (5 bases). The sequenced sample was peripheral blood or thyroid tissue (not recorded which). This receptor was obtained from an adult woman with Graves' disease, either hyperthyroidism or ophthalmopathy (not recorded which). The CDR3 sequence: CASGRTSQETQYF. CDR3 DNA sequence: TGTGCCAGCGGCAGGACAAGCCAAGAGACCCAGTACTTC.